This TCR beta chain was sequenced during a study of blood T cell repertoires in COVID-19. Across the whole study: Spain, Italy and the United States supplied samples that represented acute and convalescent COVID-19. Sources were T cells, B-cell-depleted T cells, or PBMCs; the material itself was cDNA or gDNA.

In the original analysis: Amplification of reference gene primers provided the estimated nucleated cell counts. Profiled with immunoSEQ multiplex PCR; TCRdb holds only in-frame clones, not every one. That table supplies the V and J calls and clone size; D and trimming were determined from the DNA. Of 200,000 to 250,000 clones listed, about 87% are singletons. This clone was detected a few times. The study counted Cohort 3 donors as recovered given two negative PCRs, clearance, or symptom resolution. The CDR3 totals 16 residues. Trimming removed 3 bases from V and 6 bases from J, with 15 bases in between. Germline V gene data show CDR1 as LNHDA and CDR2 as SQIVND (reference sequence).

The sequence was collected from a woman aged 25 to 39 who had recovered from COVID-19. The chain recombines TRBV19 with TRBJ1-6; D remains unclear. Specimen: PBMCs or T cells enriched from blood (not recorded which). The CDR3 coding sequence is TGTGCCAGTAGTATTACCGGGAGACCGGTTAATTCACCCCTCCACTTT. Translated: CASSITGRPVNSPLHF.